Below, one TCR beta chain is given with its context. Its antigen is not identified. Some clones are missing from TCRdb's copy, which holds only in-frame ones; the method was immunoSEQ multiplex PCR. The sample consists of about 160,000 clones, roughly 90% of them appearing once. The sample belongs to a study of cytomegalovirus exposure and HLA in healthy donors. Whole-study results and caveats: It was 150 to 200 TCR beta chains that were listed as cytomegalovirus-associated.

The germline V gene encodes CDR1 MNHNS and CDR2 SASEGT. The CDR3 is made up of 19 amino acids. J lost 3 bases, V lost 2 bases, and 11 bases had no gene match. Input material: PBMCs. The source of this sequence is a man younger than 35 in good health and CMV-seropositive. The chain has TRBV6-1 and TRBJ2-7; 15 nucleotides align to TRBD2. The DNA for the CDR3 is TGTGCCAGCAGTGAAAGAGGACTAGCGGGAGGGAATCAGATCTACGAGCAGTACTTC. It yields the protein CASSERGLAGGNQIYEQYF.